The 3 T cell receptor beta chains reported below all come from one sample, sequenced in a study of blood T cell repertoires in COVID-19. This table comes from immunoSEQ multiplex PCR, and its TCRdb copy is limited to in-frame clones, with some not included. The sample holds 250,000 or so clones; roughly 89% are singletons and the top ten take roughly 5%. The sample comprised peripheral blood. All receptors come from a woman aged 35 to 49 who had recovered from COVID-19.

The V gene is TRBV27, the J gene TRBJ1-2, with no clear D. The CDR3 is made up of 13 amino acids. Germline values: CDR1 MNHEY, CDR2 SMNVEV (reference sequence). V was shortened by 6 bases and J by 4 bases, with 12 bases between the two germline ends. Here the CDR3 DNA reads TGTGCCAGCAGCTCCCCCCGGGGCTATGGCTACACCTTC. Amino acids: CASSSPRGYGYTF.

This clone was seen a handful of times. This sequence joins TRBV4-1 and TRBJ2-3; 14 nucleotides line up with TRBD2. Germline CDR1 MGHRA, CDR2 YSYEKL. The CDR3 is made up of 16 amino acids. The junction had 2 bases not matched to a gene; V was cut back by 4 bases and J by 2 bases. CDR3 DNA sequence: TGCGCCAGCAGCCTGGGACTAGCGGGGGCCACAGATACGCAGTATTTT. Translated, it gives CASSLGLAGATDTQYF.

In this sample, this clone turned up once. This rearrangement joins TRBV2 to TRBJ2-1, with 9 bases identical to TRBD2. The length of the CDR3 is 15 residues. Germline V lookup: CDR1 SNHLY, CDR2 FYNNEI. J lost 7 bases, V lost 7 bases, and 11 bases had no gene match. The CDR3 protein is CASTAGGRVRNEQFF. CDR3 nucleotide sequence: TGTGCCAGCACGGCGGGAGGGAGGGTTAGGAATGAGCAGTTCTTC.